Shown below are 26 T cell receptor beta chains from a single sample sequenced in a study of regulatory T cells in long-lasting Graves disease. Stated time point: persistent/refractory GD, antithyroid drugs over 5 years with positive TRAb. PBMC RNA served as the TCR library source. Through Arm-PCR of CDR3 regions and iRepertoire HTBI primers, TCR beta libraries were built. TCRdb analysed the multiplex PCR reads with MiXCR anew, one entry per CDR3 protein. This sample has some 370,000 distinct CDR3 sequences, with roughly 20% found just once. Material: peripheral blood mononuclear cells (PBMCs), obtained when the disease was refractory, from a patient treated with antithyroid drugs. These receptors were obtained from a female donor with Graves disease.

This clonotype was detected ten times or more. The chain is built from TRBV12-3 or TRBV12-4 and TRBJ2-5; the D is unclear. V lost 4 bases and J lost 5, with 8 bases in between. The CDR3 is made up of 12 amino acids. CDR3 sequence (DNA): TGTGCCAGCAGTTCATCCCGGGAGACCCAGTACTTC. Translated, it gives CASSSSRETQYF.

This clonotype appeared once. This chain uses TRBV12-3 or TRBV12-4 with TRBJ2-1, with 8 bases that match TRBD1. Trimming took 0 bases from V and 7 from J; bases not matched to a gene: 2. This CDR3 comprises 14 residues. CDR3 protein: CASSLARTGNEQFF. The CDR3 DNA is TGTGCCAGCAGTTTAGCGAGGACAGGGAATGAGCAGTTCTTC.

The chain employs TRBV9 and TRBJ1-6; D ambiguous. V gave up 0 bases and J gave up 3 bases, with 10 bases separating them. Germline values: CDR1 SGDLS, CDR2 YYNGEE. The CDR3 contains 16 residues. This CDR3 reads CASSVVYSNYNSPLHF. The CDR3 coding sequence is TGTGCCAGCAGCGTAGTTTACAGCAACTATAATTCACCCCTCCACTTT.

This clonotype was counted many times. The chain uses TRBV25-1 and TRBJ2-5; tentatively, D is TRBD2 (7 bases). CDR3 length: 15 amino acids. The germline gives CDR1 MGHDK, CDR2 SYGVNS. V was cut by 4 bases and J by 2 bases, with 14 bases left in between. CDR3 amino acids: CASSARGGVQETQYF. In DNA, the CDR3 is TGTGCCAGCAGTGCGAGGGGGGGGGTTCAAGAGACCCAGTACTTC.

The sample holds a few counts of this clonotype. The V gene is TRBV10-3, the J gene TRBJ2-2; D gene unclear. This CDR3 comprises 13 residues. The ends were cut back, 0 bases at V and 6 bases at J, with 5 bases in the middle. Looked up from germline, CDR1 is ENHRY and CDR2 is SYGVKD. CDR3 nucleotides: TGTGCCATCAGTGAGTCCGGCGCCGGGGAGCTGTTTTTT. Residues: CAISESGAGELFF.

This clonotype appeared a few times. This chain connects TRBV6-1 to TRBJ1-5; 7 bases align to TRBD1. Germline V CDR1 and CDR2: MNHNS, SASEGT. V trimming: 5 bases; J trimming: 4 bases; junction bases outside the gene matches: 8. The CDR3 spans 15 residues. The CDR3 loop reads CASSTGQLYNQPQHF. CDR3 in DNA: TGTGCCAGCAGTACGGGACAGCTCTATAATCAGCCCCAGCATTTT.

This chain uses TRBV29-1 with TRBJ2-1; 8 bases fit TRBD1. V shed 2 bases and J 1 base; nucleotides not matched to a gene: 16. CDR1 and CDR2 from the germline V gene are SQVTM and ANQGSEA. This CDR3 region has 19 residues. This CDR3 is CSVEQFRQGWRASYNEQFF. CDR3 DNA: TGCAGCGTTGAACAGTTCAGACAGGGGTGGCGAGCTTCCTACAATGAGCAGTTCTTC.

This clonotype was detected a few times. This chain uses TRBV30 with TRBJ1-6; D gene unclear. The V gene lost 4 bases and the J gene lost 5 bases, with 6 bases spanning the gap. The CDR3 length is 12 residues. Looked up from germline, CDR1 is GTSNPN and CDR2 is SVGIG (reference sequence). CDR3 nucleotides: TGTGCCTGGACTACTAATAATTCACCCCTCCACTTT. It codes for CAWTTNNSPLHF.

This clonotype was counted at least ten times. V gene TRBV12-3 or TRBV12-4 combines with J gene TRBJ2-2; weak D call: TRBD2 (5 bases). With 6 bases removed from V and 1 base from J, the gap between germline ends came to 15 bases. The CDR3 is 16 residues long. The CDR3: CASSSRGFENTGELFF. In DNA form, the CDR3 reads TGTGCCAGCAGCTCACGGGGATTTGAGAACACCGGGGAGCTGTTTTTT.

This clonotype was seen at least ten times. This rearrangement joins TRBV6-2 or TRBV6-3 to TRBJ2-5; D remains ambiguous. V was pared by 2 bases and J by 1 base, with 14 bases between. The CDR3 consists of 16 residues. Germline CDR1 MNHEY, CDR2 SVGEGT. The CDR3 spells CASSYIFGPIQETQYF. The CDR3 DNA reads TGTGCCAGCAGTTACATCTTTGGGCCAATCCAAGAGACCCAGTACTTC.

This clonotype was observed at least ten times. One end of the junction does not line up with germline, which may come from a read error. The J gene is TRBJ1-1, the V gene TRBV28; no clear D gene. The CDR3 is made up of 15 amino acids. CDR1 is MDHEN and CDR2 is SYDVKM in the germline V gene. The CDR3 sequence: CANSLGVKVNTEAFF. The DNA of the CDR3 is TGTGCCAACAGTTTAGGTGTGAAGGTGAACACTGAAGCTTTCTTT.

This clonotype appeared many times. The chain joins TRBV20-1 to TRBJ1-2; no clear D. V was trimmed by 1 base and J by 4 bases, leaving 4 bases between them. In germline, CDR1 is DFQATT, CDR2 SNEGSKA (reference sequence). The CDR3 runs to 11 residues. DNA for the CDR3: TGCAGTGCTAGAGTAGTCTATGGCTACACCTTC. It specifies CSARVVYGYTF.

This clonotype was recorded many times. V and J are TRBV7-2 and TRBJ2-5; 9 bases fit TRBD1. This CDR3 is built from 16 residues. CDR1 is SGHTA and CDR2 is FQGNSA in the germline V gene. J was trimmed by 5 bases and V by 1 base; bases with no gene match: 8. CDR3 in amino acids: CASSLDITGGSETQYF. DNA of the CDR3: TGTGCCAGCAGCTTAGATATAACAGGGGGCTCGGAGACCCAGTACTTC. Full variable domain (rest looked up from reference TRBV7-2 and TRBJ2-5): GAGVSQSPSNKVTEKGKDVELRCDPISGHTALYWYRQSLGQGLEFLIYFQGNSAPDKSGLPSDRFSAERTGGSVSTLTIQRTQQEDSAVYLCASSLDITGGSETQYFGPGTRLLVL.

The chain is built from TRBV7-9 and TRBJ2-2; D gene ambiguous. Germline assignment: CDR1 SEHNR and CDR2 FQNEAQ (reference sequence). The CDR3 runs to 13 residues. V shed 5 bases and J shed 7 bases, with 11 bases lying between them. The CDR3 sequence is CASSQKGIGELFF. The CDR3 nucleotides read TGTGCCAGCAGCCAAAAGGGAATCGGGGAGCTGTTTTTT.

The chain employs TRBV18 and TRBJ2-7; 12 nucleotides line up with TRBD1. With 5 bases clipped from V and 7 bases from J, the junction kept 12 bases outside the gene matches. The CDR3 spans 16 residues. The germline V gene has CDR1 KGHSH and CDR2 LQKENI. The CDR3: CASSTGTGGASGEQYF. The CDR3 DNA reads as TGTGCCAGCTCAACCGGGACAGGGGGCGCGTCTGGAGAGCAGTACTTC.

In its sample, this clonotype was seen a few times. This CDR3 is CSAKTDLKAQHF. CDR3 DNA sequence: TGCAGTGCTAAGACAGATCTTAAGGCCCAGCATTTT. J is TRBJ1-5 and V is TRBV20-1; possible D gene TRBD1, 5 bases. The CDR3 is 12 amino acids. Germline V gives CDR1 DFQATT, CDR2 SNEGSKA (reference sequence). Trimming cost V 4 bases and J 11 bases, with 15 bases left between them.

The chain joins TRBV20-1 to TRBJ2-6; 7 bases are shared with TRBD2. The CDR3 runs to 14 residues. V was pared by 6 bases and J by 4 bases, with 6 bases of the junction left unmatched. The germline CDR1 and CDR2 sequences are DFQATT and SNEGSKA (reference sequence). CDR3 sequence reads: CSAGGGSGANVLTF. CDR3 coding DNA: TGCAGTGCCGGCGGGGGTTCCGGGGCCAACGTCCTGACTTTC.

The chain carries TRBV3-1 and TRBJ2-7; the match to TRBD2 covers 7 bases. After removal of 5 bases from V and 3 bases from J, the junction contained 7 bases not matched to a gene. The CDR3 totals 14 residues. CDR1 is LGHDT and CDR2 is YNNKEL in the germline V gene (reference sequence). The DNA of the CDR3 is TGTGCCAGCAGCTCTAGCGGAGCACTCTACGAGCAGTACTTC. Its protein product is CASSSSGALYEQYF.

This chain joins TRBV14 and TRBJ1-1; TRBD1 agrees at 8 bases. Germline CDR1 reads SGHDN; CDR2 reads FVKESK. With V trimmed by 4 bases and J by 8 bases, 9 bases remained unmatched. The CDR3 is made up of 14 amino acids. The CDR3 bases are TGTGCCAGCAGCCTGCGGACAGGGAGGGCCGAAGCTTTCTTT. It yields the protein CASSLRTGRAEAFF.

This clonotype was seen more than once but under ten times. Here the CDR3 reads CAISETAGNTEAFF. The DNA of the CDR3 is TGTGCCATCAGTGAGACGGCAGGGAACACTGAAGCTTTCTTT. V usage is TRBV10-3 and J usage is TRBJ1-1, with unresolved D. Trimming shortened V by 2 bases and J by 1 base, and 8 bases separated the two germline ends. CDR3 size: 14 residues. Germline CDR1 reads ENHRY; CDR2 reads SYGVKD.

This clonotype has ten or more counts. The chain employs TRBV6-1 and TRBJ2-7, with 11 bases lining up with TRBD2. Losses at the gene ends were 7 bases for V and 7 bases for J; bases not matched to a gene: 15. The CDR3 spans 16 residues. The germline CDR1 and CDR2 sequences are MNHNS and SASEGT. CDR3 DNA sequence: TGTGCCAGCACCCTCCTTGGCACTAGCGGGAGAAGTGAGCAGTACTTC. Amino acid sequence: CASTLLGTSGRSEQYF.

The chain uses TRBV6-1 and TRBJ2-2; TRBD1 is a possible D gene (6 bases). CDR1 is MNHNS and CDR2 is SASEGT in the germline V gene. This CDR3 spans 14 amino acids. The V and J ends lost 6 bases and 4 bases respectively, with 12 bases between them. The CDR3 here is CASRTTGTTGELFF. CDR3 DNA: TGTGCCAGCAGAACGACAGGTACCACCGGGGAGCTGTTTTTT.

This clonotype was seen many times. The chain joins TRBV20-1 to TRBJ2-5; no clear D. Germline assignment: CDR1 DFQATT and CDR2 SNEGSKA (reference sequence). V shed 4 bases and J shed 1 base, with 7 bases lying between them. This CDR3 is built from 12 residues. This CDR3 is CSATTTQETQYF. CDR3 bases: TGCAGTGCTACAACTACCCAAGAGACCCAGTACTTC.

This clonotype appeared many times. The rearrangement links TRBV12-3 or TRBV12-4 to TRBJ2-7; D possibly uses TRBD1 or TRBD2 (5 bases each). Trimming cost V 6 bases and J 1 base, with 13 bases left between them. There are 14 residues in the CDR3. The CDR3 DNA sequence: TGTGCCAGCAGCGGCCTCGAGGGGTCCTACGAGCAGTACTTC. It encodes CASSGLEGSYEQYF.

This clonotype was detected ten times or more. The CDR3: CASSVMTSGRSYGNEQFF. CDR3 bases: TGTGCCAGCAGTGTAATGACTAGCGGGAGATCGTATGGGAATGAGCAGTTCTTC. The chain employs TRBV12-3 or TRBV12-4 and TRBJ2-1; TRBD2 matches at 12 bases. The trim removed 5 bases at V and 7 bases at J, leaving 15 bases unmatched. The CDR3 covers 18 residues.

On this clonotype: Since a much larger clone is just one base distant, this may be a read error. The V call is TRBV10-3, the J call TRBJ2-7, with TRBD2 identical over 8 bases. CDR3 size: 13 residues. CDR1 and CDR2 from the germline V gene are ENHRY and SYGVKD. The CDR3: CAINSGGPYGQYF. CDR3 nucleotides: TGTGCCATCAATTCGGGAGGGCCGTACGGGCAGTACTTC.